This T cell receptor beta chain was observed in a study of memory B cells and T cells in multiple sclerosis. Study-level results: Normalization was needed because clone-set size differences affected shared clonotype counts.

In the case of this clone: No antigen is known for it.

Repertoires were generated with immunoSEQ multiplex PCR, while TCRdb's copy carries only in-frame clones and drops some. This sample has roughly 14,000 clones, with 69% found just once. Germline lookup yields CDR1 SGHTA and CDR2 FQGNSA. The V segment lost 5 bases and the J segment 4 bases; nucleotides outside the gene matches: 6. The CDR3 contains 15 residues. This chain joins TRBV7-2 and TRBJ2-3; 10 bases are shared with TRBD2. Sample: memory (CD45RO+) CD4+ T cells from blood. This sequence originates from a human donor with multiple sclerosis. This CDR3 reads CASSPPGLASDTQYF. The CDR3 coding sequence is TGTGCCAGCAGCCCGCCGGGACTAGCGTCAGATACGCAGTATTTT. The full variable domain, in which reference TRBV7-2 and TRBJ2-3 provide the parts outside the CDR3, is GAGVSQSPSNKVTEKGKDVELRCDPISGHTALYWYRQSLGQGLEFLIYFQGNSAPDKSGLPSDRFSAERTGGSVSTLTIQRTQQEDSAVYLCASSPPGLASDTQYFGPGTRLTVL.